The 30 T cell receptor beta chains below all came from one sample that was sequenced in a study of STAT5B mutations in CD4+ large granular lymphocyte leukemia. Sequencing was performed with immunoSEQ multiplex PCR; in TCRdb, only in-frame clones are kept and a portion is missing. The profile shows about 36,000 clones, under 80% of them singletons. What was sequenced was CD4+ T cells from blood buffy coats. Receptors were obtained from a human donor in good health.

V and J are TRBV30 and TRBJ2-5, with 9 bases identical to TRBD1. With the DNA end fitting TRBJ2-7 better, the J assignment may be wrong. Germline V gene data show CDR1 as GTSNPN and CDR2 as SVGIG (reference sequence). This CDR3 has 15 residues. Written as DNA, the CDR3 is TGTGCCTGGAAACTCATACAGGGGGCTTCCTACGAGCAGTACTTC. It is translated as CAWKLIQGASYEQYF.

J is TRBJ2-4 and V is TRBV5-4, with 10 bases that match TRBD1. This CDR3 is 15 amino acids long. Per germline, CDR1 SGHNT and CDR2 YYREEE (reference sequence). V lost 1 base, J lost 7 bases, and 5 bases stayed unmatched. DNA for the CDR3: TGTGCCAGCAGCTTGCCCGGGACAGGGGAGAACATTCAGTACTTC. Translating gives CASSLPGTGENIQYF.

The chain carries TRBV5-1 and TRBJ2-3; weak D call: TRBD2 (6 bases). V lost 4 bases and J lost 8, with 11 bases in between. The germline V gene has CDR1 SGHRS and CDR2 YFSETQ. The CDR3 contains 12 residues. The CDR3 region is CASSTGSGTQYF. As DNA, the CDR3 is TGCGCCAGCAGCACCGGGAGCGGTACGCAGTATTTT. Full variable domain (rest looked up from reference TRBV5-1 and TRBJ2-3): KAGVTQTPRYLIKTRGQQVTLSCSPISGHRSVSWYQQTPGQGLQFLFEYFSETQRNKGNFPGRFSGRQFSNSRSEMNVSTLELGDSALYLCASSTGSGTQYFGPGTRLTVL.

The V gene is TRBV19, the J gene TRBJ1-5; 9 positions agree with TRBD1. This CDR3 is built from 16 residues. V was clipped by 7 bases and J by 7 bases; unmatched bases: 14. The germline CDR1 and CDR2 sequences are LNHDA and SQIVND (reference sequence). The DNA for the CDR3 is TGTGCCAGTACCCGGACAGGGGTTGGATTCTTCCAGCCCCAGCATTTT. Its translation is CASTRTGVGFFQPQHF.

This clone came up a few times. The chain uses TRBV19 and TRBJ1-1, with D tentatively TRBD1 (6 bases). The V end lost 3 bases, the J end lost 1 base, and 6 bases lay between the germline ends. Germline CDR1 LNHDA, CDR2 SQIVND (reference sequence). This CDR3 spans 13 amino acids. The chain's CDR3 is CASSMTGNTEAFF. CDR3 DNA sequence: TGTGCCAGTAGTATGACAGGGAACACTGAAGCTTTCTTT.

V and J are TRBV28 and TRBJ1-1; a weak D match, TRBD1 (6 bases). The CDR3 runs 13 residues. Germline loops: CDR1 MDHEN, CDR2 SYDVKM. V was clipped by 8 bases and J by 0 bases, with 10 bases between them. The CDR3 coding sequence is TGTGCCAGCTCAGGGGTTATGAACACTGAAGCTTTCTTT. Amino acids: CASSGVMNTEAFF.

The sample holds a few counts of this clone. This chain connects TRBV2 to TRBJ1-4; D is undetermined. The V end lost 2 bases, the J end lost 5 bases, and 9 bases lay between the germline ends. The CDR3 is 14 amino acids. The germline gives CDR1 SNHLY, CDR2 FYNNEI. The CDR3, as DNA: TGTGCCAGCAGTGAACGTGCCAGAAATGAAAAACTGTTTTTT. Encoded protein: CASSERARNEKLFF. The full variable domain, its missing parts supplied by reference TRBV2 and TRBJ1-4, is EPEVTQTPSHQVTQMGQEVILRCVPISNHLYFYWYRQILGQKVEFLVSFYNNEISEKSEIFDDQFSVERPDGSNFTLKIRSTKLEDSAMYFCASSERARNEKLFFGSGTQLSVL.

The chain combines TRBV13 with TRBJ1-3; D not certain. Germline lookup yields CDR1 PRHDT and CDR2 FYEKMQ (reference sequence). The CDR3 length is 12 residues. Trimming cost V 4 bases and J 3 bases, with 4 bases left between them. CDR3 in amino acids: CASSSGGNTIYF. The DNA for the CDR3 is TGTGCCAGCAGCTCGGGTGGAAACACCATATATTTT.

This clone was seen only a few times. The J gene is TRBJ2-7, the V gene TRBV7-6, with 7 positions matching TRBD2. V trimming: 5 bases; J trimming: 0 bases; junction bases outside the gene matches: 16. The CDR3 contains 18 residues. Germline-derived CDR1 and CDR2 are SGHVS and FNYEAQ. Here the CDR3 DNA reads TGTGCCAGCAGCCTTCGGGAGGTTGGAGCGGCGGACTCCTACGAGCAGTACTTC. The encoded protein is CASSLREVGAADSYEQYF.

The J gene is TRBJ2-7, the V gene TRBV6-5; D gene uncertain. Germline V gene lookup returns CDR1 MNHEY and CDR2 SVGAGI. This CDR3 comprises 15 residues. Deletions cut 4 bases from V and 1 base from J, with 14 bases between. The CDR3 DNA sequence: TGTGCCAGCAGTTCCCCGGGTCGACAATCCTACGAGCAGTACTTC. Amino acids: CASSSPGRQSYEQYF.

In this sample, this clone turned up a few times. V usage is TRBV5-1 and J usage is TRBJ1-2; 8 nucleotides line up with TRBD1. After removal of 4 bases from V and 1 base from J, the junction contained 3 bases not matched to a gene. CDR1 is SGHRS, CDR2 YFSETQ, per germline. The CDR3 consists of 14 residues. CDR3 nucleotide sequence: TGCGCCAGCAGCCCCGGACAGGGTAACTATGGCTACACCTTC. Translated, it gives CASSPGQGNYGYTF.

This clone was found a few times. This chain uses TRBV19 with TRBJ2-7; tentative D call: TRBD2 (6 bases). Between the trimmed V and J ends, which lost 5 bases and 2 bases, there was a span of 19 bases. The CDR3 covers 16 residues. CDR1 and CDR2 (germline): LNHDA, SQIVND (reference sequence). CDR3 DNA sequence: TGTGCCAGTAGTGCGGAAACGGGACTCGGAGCCTACGAGCAGTACTTC. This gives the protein CASSAETGLGAYEQYF.

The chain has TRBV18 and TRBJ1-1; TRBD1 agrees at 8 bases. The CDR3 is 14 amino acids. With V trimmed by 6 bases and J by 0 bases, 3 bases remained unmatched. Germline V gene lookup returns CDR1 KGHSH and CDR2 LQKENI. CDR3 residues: CASSAGGLNTEAFF. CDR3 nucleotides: TGTGCCAGCTCGGCAGGGGGCCTGAACACTGAAGCTTTCTTT.

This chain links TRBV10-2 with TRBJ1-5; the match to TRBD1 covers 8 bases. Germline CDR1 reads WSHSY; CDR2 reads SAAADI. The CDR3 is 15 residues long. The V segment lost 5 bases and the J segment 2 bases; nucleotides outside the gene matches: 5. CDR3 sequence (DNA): TGCGCCAGCAGTTCTCAGGGGGCCGGCAATCAGCCCCAGCATTTT. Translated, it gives CASSSQGAGNQPQHF.

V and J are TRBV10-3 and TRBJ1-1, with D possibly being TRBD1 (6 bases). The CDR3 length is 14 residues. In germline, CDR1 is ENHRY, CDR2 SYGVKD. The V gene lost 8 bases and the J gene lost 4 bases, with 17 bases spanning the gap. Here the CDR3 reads CAIGRQAGSTEAFF. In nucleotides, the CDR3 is TGTGCCATCGGAAGACAGGCTGGGAGCACTGAAGCTTTCTTT.

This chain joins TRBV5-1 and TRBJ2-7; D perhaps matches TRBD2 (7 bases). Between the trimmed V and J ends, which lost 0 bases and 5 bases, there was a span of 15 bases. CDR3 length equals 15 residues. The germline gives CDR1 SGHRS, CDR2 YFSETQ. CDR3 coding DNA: TGCGCCAGCAGCTTGGGCGGGGGCGGATTACACGAGCAGTACTTC. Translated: CASSLGGGGLHEQYF.

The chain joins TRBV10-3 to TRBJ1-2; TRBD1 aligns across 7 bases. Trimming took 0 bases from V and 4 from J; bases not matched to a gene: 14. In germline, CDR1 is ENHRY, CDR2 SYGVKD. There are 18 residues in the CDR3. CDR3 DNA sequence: TGTGCCATCAGTGAGTCTTCCCCCGGGACAGTTTTAGTCTATGGCTACACCTTC. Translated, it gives CAISESSPGTVLVYGYTF.

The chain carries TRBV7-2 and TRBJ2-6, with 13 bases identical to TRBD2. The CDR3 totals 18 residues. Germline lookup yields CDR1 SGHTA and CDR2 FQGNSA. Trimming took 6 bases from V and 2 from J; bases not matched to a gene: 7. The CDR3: CASSSAGLAGPGANVLTF. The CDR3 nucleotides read TGTGCCAGCAGTTCCGCGGGACTAGCGGGACCTGGGGCCAACGTCCTGACTTTC.

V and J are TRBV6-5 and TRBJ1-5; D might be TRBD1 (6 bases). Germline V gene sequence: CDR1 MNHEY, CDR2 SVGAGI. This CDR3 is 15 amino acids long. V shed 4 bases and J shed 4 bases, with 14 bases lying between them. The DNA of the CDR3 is TGTGCCAGCAGTTCCCTCGGGGGGCAAAATCAGCCCCAGCATTTT. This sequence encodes CASSSLGGQNQPQHF.

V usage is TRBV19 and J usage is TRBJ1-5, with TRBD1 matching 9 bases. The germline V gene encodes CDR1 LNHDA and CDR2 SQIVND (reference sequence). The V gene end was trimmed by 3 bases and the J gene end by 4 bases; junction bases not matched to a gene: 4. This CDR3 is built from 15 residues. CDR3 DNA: TGTGCCAGTAGTATCGGGGGGACAGGGAATCAGCCCCAGCATTTT. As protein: CASSIGGTGNQPQHF.

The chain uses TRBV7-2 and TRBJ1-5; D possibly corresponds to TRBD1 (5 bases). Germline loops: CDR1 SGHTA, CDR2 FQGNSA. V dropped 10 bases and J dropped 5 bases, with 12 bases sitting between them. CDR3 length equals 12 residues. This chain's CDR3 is CAIGGVYQPQHF. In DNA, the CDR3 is TGTGCCATCGGGGGGGTTTATCAGCCCCAGCATTTT.

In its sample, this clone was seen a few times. DNA for the CDR3: TGTGCCTGGAGCGAGAAGGGGACAGCGAATCAGCCCCAGCATTTT. Amino acids: CAWSEKGTANQPQHF. The rearrangement joins TRBV30 to TRBJ1-5; 7 bases are shared with TRBD1. This CDR3 is built from 15 residues. V shed 3 bases and J 4 bases; nucleotides not matched to a gene: 9. Looked up from germline, CDR1 is GTSNPN and CDR2 is SVGIG (reference sequence).

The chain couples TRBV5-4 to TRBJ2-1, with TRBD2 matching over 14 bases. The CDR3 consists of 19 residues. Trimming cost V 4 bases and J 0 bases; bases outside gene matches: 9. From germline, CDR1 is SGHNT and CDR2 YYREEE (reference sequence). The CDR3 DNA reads TGTGCCAGCAGCCCAAGGACTAGCGGGAGGTTGGGCTCCTACAATGAGCAGTTCTTC. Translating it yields CASSPRTSGRLGSYNEQFF.

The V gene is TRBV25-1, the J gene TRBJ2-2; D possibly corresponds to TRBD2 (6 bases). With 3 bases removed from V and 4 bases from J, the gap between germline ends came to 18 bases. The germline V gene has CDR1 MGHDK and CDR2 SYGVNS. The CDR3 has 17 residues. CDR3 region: CASSDTGDSGVTGELFF. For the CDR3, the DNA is TGTGCCAGCAGTGACACCGGGGACTCGGGGGTCACCGGGGAGCTGTTTTTT.

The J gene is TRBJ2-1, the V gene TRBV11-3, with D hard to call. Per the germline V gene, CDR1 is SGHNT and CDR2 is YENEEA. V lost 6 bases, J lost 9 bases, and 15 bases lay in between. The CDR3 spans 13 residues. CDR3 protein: CASSSAQSGEQFF. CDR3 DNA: TGTGCCAGCAGTTCCGCTCAATCGGGTGAGCAGTTCTTC. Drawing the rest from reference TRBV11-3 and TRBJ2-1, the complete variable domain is EAGVVQSPRYKIIEKKQPVAFWCNPISGHNTLYWYLQNLGQGPELLIRYENEEAVDDSQLPKDRFSAERLKGVDSTLKIQPAELGDSAVYLCASSSAQSGEQFFGPGTRLTVL.

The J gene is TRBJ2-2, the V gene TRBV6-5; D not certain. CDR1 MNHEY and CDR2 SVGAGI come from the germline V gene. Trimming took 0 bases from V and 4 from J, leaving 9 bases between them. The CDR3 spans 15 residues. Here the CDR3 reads CASSYSGIGTGELFF. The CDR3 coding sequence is TGTGCCAGCAGTTACTCTGGCATAGGCACCGGGGAGCTGTTTTTT.

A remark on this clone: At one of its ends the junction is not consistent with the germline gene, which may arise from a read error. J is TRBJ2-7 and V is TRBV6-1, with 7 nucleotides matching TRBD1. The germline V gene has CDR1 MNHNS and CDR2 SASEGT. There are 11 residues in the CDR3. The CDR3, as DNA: TGCGCTGCAGGGGGTACCTACGAGCAGTACTTC. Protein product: CAAGGTYEQYF.

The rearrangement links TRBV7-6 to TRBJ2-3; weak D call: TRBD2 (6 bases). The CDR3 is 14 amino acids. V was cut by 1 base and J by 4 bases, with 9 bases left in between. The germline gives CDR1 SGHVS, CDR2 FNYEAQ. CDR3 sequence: CASSLGGGADTQYF. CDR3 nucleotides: TGTGCCAGCAGCTTAGGAGGAGGGGCAGATACGCAGTATTTT.

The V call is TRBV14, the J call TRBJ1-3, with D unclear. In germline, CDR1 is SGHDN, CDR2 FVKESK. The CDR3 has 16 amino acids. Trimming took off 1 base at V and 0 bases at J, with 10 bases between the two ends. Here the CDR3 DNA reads TGTGCCAGCAGCCAAGGGGCAGTTTTCTCTGGAAACACCATATATTTT. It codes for CASSQGAVFSGNTIYF.

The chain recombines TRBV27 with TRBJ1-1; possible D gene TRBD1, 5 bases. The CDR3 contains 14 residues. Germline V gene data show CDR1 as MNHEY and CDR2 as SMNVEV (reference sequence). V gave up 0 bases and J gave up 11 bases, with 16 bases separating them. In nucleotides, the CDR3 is TGTGCCAGCAGTTTATCTATTACGGGGGGATGGGCTTTCTTT. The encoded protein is CASSLSITGGWAFF.